This TCR beta chain was recovered during a study of cytomegalovirus exposure and HLA in healthy donors. At the level of the study: Caucasian-associated ancestry cluster membership applied to about four fifths of nearly 400 genotyped donors.

The PCR had 60 Vbeta and 13 Jbeta primers. As handled by the study authors: Per a later analysis, the number of unique TCR beta chains was around 80 million, of which 8.5 million to 11 million were shared. Sequencing was performed with immunoSEQ multiplex PCR; in TCRdb, only in-frame clones are kept and a portion is missing. The DNA gave D and trimming, while V, J and clone size come from that table. The sample shows more than 90,000 clones, 70% to 85% of them seen only once. This CDR3 spans 16 amino acids. V was pared by 5 bases and J by 0 bases, with 14 bases between. Germline V gene sequence: CDR1 SGHAT, CDR2 FQNNGV.

This chain uses TRBV11-2 with TRBJ1-3; tentatively, D is TRBD1 (6 bases). The clonotype comes from a man aged 45-65 years in good health and CMV-seronegative. Sequencing input: PBMCs. This CDR3 is CASSPTTGSSGNTIYF. The CDR3 DNA sequence: TGTGCCAGCAGCCCGACGACAGGATCCTCTGGAAACACCATATATTTT.